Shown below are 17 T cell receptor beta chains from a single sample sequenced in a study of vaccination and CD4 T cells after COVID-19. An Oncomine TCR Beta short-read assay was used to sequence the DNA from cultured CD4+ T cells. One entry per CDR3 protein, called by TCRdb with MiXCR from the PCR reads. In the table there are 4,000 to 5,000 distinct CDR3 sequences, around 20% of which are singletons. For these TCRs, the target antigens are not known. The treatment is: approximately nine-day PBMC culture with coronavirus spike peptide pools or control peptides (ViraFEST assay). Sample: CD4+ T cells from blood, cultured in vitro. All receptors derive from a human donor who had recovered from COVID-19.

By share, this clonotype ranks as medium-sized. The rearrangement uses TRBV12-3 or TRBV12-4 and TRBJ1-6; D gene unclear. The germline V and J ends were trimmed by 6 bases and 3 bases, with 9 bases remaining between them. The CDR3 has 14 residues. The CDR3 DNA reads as TGTGCCAGCAGCCCGGTCCTCTATAATTCACCCCTCCACTTT. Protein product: CASSPVLYNSPLHF.

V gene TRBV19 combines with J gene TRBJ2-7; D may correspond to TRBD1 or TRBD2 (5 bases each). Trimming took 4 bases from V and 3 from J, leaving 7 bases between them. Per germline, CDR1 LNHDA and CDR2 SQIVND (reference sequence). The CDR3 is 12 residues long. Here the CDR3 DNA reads TGTGCCAGTAGTAGGGACCTCTACGAGCAGTACTTC. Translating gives CASSRDLYEQYF.

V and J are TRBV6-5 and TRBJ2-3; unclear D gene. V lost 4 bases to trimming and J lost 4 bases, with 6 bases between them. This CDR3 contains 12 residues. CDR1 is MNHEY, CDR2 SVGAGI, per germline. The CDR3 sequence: CASSFGADTQYF. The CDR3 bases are TGTGCCAGCAGTTTTGGCGCAGATACGCAGTATTTT.

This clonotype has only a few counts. CDR3 amino acids: CSTGQGAIGTNEKLFF. The CDR3 bases are TGCAGTACGGGACAGGGGGCTATTGGAACTAATGAAAAACTGTTTTTT. This chain connects TRBV20-1 to TRBJ1-4; 12 positions agree with TRBD1. V lost 8 bases, J lost 1 base, and 8 bases stayed unmatched. Germline-derived CDR1 and CDR2 are DFQATT and SNEGSKA (reference sequence). The CDR3 spans 16 residues.

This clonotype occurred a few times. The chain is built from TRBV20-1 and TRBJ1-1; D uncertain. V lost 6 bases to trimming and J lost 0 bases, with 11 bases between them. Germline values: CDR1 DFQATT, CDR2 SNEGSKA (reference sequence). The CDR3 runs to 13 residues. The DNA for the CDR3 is TGCAGTGCCACCTCTCCCGTGAACACTGAAGCTTTCTTT. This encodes CSATSPVNTEAFF.

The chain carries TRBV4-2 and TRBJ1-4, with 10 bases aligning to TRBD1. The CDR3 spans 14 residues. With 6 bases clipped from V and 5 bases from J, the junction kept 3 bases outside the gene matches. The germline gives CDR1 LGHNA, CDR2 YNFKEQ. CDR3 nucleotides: TGTGCCAGCAGTCGGGACAGGGGAAATGAAAAACTGTTTTTT. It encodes CASSRDRGNEKLFF.

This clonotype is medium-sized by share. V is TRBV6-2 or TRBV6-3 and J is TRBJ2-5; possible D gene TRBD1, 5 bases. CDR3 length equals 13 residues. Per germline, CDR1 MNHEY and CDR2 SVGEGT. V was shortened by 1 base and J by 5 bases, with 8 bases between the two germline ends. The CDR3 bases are TGTGCCAGCAGTTACTGGGCAGGGGAGACCCAGTACTTC. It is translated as CASSYWAGETQYF.

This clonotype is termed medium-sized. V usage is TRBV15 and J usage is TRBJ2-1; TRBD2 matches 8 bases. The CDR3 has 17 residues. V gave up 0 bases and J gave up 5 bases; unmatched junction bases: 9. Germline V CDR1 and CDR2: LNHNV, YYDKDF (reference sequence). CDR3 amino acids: CATSRDRSGVGDNEQFF. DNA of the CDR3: TGTGCCACCAGCAGAGATCGTAGCGGGGTCGGTGACAATGAGCAGTTCTTC.

Here the CDR3 DNA reads TGTGCCAGCAGTTTGGGAATAGGGGACCGAGCTACGAGGGAGCAGTACTTC. Encoded protein: CASSLGIGDRATREQYF. The J gene is TRBJ2-7, the V gene TRBV12-3 or TRBV12-4, with D perhaps assigned TRBD1 or TRBD2 (5 bases each). V lost 3 bases and J lost 7, with 25 bases in between. The CDR3 loop spans 17 amino acids.

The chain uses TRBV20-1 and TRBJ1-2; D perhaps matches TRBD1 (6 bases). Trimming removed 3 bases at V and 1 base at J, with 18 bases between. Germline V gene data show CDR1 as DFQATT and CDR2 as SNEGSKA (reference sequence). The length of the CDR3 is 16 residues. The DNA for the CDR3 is TGCAGTGCTAGTCCGCCCAGGGGACGGGGTAACTATGGCTACACCTTC. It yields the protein CSASPPRGRGNYGYTF.

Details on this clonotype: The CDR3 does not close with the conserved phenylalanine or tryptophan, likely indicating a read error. CDR3 sequence reads: CASSSDITPSALAALHS. Here the CDR3 DNA reads TGTGCCAGCAGTTCAGATATTACCCCCTCTGCCTTGGCGGCCCTCCACTCT. The chain employs TRBV6-5 and TRBJ1-6; D is uncertain. The length of the CDR3 is 17 residues. V was clipped by 4 bases and J by 14 bases, with 27 bases between them. Germline CDR1 MNHEY, CDR2 SVGAGI.

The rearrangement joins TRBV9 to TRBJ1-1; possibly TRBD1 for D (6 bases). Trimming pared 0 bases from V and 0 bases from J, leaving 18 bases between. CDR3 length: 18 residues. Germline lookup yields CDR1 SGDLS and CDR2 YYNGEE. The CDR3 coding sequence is TGTGCCAGCAGCGTAGGTGGGCAGGGGTTGGACATGAACACTGAAGCTTTCTTT. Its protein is CASSVGGQGLDMNTEAFF.

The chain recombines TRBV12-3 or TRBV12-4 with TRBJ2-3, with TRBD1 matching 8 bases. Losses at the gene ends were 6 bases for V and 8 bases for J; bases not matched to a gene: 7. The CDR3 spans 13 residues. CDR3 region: CASRRGTGVTQYF. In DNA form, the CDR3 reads TGTGCCAGCAGACGGGGGACAGGCGTTACGCAGTATTTT.

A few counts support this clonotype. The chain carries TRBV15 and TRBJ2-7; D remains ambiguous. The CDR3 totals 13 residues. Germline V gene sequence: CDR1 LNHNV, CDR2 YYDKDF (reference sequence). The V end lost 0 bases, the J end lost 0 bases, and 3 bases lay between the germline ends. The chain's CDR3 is CATSREVSYEQYF. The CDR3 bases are TGTGCCACCAGCAGAGAGGTCTCCTACGAGCAGTACTTC.

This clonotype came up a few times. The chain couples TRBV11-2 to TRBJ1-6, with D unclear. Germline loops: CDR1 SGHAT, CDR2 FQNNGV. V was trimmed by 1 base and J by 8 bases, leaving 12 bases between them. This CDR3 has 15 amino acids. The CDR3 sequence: CASSLVGGGDSPLHF. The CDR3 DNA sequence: TGTGCCAGCAGCTTAGTTGGCGGCGGGGATTCACCCCTCCACTTT.

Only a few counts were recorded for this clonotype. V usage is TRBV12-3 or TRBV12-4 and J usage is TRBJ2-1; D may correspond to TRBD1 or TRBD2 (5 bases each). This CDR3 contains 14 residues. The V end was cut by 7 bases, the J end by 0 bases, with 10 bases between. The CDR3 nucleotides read TGTGCCAGCACGTGGGGGAACTCCTACAATGAGCAGTTCTTC. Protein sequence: CASTWGNSYNEQFF.

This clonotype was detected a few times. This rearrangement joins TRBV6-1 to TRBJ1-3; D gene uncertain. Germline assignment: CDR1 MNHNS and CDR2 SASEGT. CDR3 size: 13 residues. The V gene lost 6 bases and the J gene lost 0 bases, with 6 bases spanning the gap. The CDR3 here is CASRGNSGNTIYF. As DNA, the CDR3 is TGTGCCAGCAGGGGAAACTCTGGAAACACCATATATTTT.